The 22 T cell receptor beta chains listed next were all sequenced from one sample in a study of T cells in Graves' hyperthyroidism and ophthalmopathy. It was RNA transcripts that yielded the amplified TCR beta CDR3 regions. The TCR CDR3 was amplified in a first-round RT-PCR using the HTBI primer set. TCRdb processed the multiplex PCR reads anew with MiXCR; each CDR3 protein has one entry. This table holds roughly 700,000 distinct CDR3 sequences, roughly 32% found once. Sequenced sample: blood. These receptors all stem from a woman aged 40 to 50 with Graves' hyperthyroidism.

In this sample, this clonotype turned up many times. The chain uses TRBV19 and TRBJ2-6; the match to TRBD1 covers 8 bases. With 6 bases clipped from V and 0 bases from J, the junction kept 7 bases outside the gene matches. Germline CDR1 is LNHDA and CDR2 is SQIVND (reference sequence). CDR3 length: 17 residues. The chain's CDR3 is CASRGQEPHSGANVLTF. The CDR3 region has the DNA TGTGCCAGTAGGGGACAGGAACCTCACTCTGGGGCCAACGTCCTGACTTTC.

This clonotype appeared many times. The chain recombines TRBV7-2 with TRBJ2-7, with 8 bases aligning to TRBD1. Germline lookup yields CDR1 SGHTA and CDR2 FQGNSA. This CDR3 is 13 amino acids long. The trim removed 5 bases at V and 6 bases at J, leaving 6 bases unmatched. This chain's CDR3 is CASSLGQGIEQYF. The CDR3 coding sequence is TGTGCCAGCAGCCTAGGACAGGGCATCGAGCAGTACTTC.

This clonotype occurred many times. The CDR3 loop is CASRIDRARETQYF. The CDR3 DNA is TGTGCCAGCAGGATCGACAGGGCACGAGAGACCCAGTACTTC. The rearrangement joins TRBV6-1 to TRBJ2-5; 7 bases are a match to TRBD1. There are 14 residues in the CDR3. V lost 6 bases, J lost 4 bases, and 8 bases stayed unmatched. Germline CDR1 is MNHNS and CDR2 is SASEGT.

This clonotype turned up a few times. This rearrangement joins TRBV7-3 to TRBJ1-2, with 7 bases fitting TRBD1. J was trimmed by 5 bases and V by 2 bases; bases with no gene match: 8. CDR1 and CDR2 from the germline V gene are SGHTA and FQGTGA. This CDR3 contains 15 residues. The CDR3 DNA reads TGTGCCAGCAGCTTAGGCACCGGGACAGCATATGGCTACACCTTC. Its translation: CASSLGTGTAYGYTF.

This clonotype was counted ten times or more. The chain recombines TRBV20-1 with TRBJ1-4; a weak D match, TRBD1 (5 bases). The germline V and J ends were trimmed by 4 bases and 0 bases, with 9 bases remaining between them. Germline loops: CDR1 DFQATT, CDR2 SNEGSKA (reference sequence). The CDR3 has 14 amino acids. CDR3 in amino acids: CSATRDATNEKLFF. DNA for the CDR3: TGCAGTGCTACCCGGGACGCAACTAATGAAAAACTGTTTTTT.

This clonotype has a count of ten or more. The V gene is TRBV9, the J gene TRBJ1-2; perhaps TRBD1 as D (6 bases). CDR1 SGDLS and CDR2 YYNGEE come from the germline V gene. The V end lost 0 bases, the J end lost 5 bases, and 14 bases lay between the germline ends. The CDR3 spans 15 residues. In DNA form, the CDR3 reads TGTGCCAGCAGCGTAGAGGCAGGGGCGAGGTATGGCTACACCTTC. Its protein product is CASSVEAGARYGYTF.

The rearrangement uses TRBV20-1 and TRBJ2-5, with TRBD1 matching 8 bases. Per the germline V gene, CDR1 is DFQATT and CDR2 is SNEGSKA (reference sequence). V was clipped by 0 bases and J by 2 bases; unmatched bases: 5. CDR3 length: 15 amino acids. The CDR3 DNA reads as TGCAGTGCTAGAGATTGGACAGGGCAACAAGAGACCCAGTACTTC. Translating it yields CSARDWTGQQETQYF.

The gene calls are TRBV28 and TRBJ1-1, with a weak D call TRBD1 (5 bases). The length of the CDR3 is 10 residues. Germline CDR1 is MDHEN and CDR2 is SYDVKM. The V end was cut by 9 bases, the J end by 9 bases, with 11 bases between. For the CDR3, the DNA is TGTGCCAGTTCCGGGGGGAAAGCTTTCTTT. Encoded protein: CASSGGKAFF. Supplemented by reference TRBV28 and TRBJ1-1, the full variable domain reads DVKVTQSSRYLVKRTGEKVFLECVQDMDHENMFWYRQDPGLGLRLIYFSYDVKMKEKGDIPEGYSVSREKKERFSLILESASTNQTSMYLCASSGGKAFFGQGTRLTVV.

This clonotype has at least ten counts. V and J are TRBV7-9 and TRBJ1-2; D uncertain. Between the trimmed V and J ends, which lost 6 bases and 6 bases, there was a span of 14 bases. The CDR3 sequence is 13 residues long. Germline CDR1 SEHNR, CDR2 FQNEAQ (reference sequence). CDR3 in amino acids: CASRQTDSDGYTF. In DNA, the CDR3 is TGTGCCAGCAGGCAGACGGATAGCGATGGCTACACCTTC.

This clonotype was recorded many times. The chain uses TRBV20-1 and TRBJ2-5; 8 positions agree with TRBD1. J was trimmed by 5 bases and V by 5 bases; bases with no gene match: 7. The CDR3 runs to 13 residues. Germline V gene sequence: CDR1 DFQATT, CDR2 SNEGSKA (reference sequence). The CDR3 bases are TGCAGTGCTGACGGACAGGGAGCCGAGACCCAGTACTTC. It encodes CSADGQGAETQYF.

This clonotype was seen more than once but under ten times. This chain links TRBV3-1 with TRBJ1-5, with D uncertain. There are 13 residues in the CDR3. Trimming stripped 0 bases from V and 7 bases from J, with 7 bases between. The germline V gene has CDR1 LGHDT and CDR2 YNNKEL (reference sequence). The CDR3 region is CASSQDMGQPQHF. CDR3 in DNA: TGTGCCAGCAGCCAAGATATGGGCCAGCCCCAGCATTTT.

This chain links TRBV6-2 or TRBV6-3 with TRBJ1-2; D remains ambiguous. The germline V and J ends were trimmed by 2 bases and 4 bases, with 8 bases remaining between them. The germline V gene has CDR1 MNHEY and CDR2 SVGEGT. The CDR3 spans 13 residues. The CDR3 DNA follows: TGTGCCAGCAGTTACCACGGACGCTATGGCTACACCTTC. The encoded protein is CASSYHGRYGYTF.

V is TRBV6-5 and J is TRBJ1-2; 12 bases align to TRBD1. The germline CDR1 and CDR2 sequences are MNHEY and SVGAGI. The CDR3 has 13 amino acids. V was pared by 4 bases and J by 6 bases, with 0 bases of the junction left unmatched. The CDR3 reads CASSWDRGHGYTF. For the CDR3, the DNA is TGTGCCAGCAGTTGGGACAGGGGGCATGGCTACACCTTC.

This clonotype was counted between two and nine times. The rearrangement links TRBV6-6 to TRBJ2-7, with a tentative D call TRBD1 (5 bases). The germline V and J ends were trimmed by 2 bases and 7 bases, with 9 bases remaining between them. The CDR3 is 12 amino acids. Germline assignment: CDR1 MNHNY and CDR2 SVGAGI (reference sequence). As DNA, the CDR3 is TGTGCCAGCAGTTACCCCCGACAGGAGCAGTACTTC. It specifies CASSYPRQEQYF.

The chain is built from TRBV6-5 and TRBJ1-3; TRBD1 might be the D (5 bases). Between the trimmed V and J ends, which lost 6 bases and 3 bases, there was a span of 12 bases. Germline loops: CDR1 MNHEY, CDR2 SVGAGI. CDR3 length: 14 residues. The CDR3: CASSQGQGGNTIYF. The CDR3 DNA reads as TGTGCCAGCAGCCAAGGTCAGGGTGGAAACACCATATATTTT.

This rearrangement joins TRBV20-1 to TRBJ1-6; D remains unclear. This CDR3 comprises 17 residues. V was pared by 0 bases and J by 4 bases, with 16 bases between. Germline V CDR1 and CDR2: DFQATT, SNEGSKA (reference sequence). CDR3 sequence: CSARDRSWGNYNSPLHF. The CDR3, as DNA: TGCAGTGCTAGAGATAGATCGTGGGGAAATTATAATTCACCCCTCCACTTT.

This clonotype occurred a few times. A much larger clone lies a single base off, so this may be a read error. The chain carries TRBV2 and TRBJ1-4, with D perhaps TRBD1 (6 bases). The CDR3 length is 14 residues. Germline assignment: CDR1 SNHLY and CDR2 FYNNEI. In DNA form, the CDR3 reads TGTGCCAGCAGTTTCCGGGACAAGGCTGAAAAACTGCTTTTT. The encoded protein is CASSFRDKAEKLLF.

This clonotype was observed a few times. This rearrangement joins TRBV19 to TRBJ2-7; 8 positions agree with TRBD1. Losses at the gene ends were 5 bases for V and 0 bases for J; bases not matched to a gene: 6. The CDR3 sequence is 15 residues long. Germline-derived CDR1 and CDR2 are LNHDA and SQIVND (reference sequence). CDR3 bases: TGTGCCAGTAGTCCGATGACAGGGGCCTCCTACGAGCAGTACTTC. The encoded protein is CASSPMTGASYEQYF.

V is TRBV2 and J is TRBJ1-2, with D unclear. This CDR3 comprises 12 residues. Germline CDR1 reads SNHLY; CDR2 reads FYNNEI. Trimming took 11 bases from V and 4 from J, leaving 14 bases between them. CDR3 in amino acids: CAWTRASYGYTF. CDR3 coding DNA: TGTGCCTGGACCCGGGCCAGCTATGGCTACACCTTC.

The chain employs TRBV19 and TRBJ1-6; 7 bases are a match to TRBD1. CDR3 size: 15 residues. V lost 7 bases and J lost 7; bases outside the gene matches: 10. The V gene's germline CDR1 is LNHDA and CDR2 SQIVND (reference sequence). The CDR3: CASTPSGTANSPLHF. In DNA, the CDR3 is TGTGCCAGTACCCCGTCTGGGACAGCCAATTCACCCCTCCACTTT.

This clonotype came up a few times. The CDR3 DNA sequence: TGTGCCATCCAGGGAGTTGGGACAGATACGCAGTATTTT. This encodes CAIQGVGTDTQYF. This sequence joins TRBV10-3 and TRBJ2-3; D is possibly TRBD1 or TRBD2 (5 bases each). CDR1 is ENHRY and CDR2 is SYGVKD in the germline V gene. Between the trimmed V and J ends, which lost 8 bases and 3 bases, there was a span of 12 bases. The CDR3 is made up of 13 amino acids.

This clonotype occurred a few times. This chain links TRBV5-1 with TRBJ2-2; no clear D. The CDR3 consists of 15 residues. V lost 4 bases to trimming and J lost 3 bases, with 13 bases between them. Germline CDR1 reads SGHRS; CDR2 reads YFSETQ. The CDR3 region is CASSQVGSYTGELFF. DNA for the CDR3: TGCGCCAGCAGCCAAGTCGGCAGCTACACCGGGGAGCTGTTTTTT.